The present T cell receptor (beta chain) was sequenced within a study of lymphopenia after photon versus proton radiotherapy. The germline V gene has CDR1 LGHNT and CDR2 FRNRAP. The V gene end was trimmed by 6 bases and the J gene end by 4 bases; junction bases not matched to a gene: 3. This CDR3 contains 12 residues. Clones were read by immunoSEQ multiplex PCR, and TCRdb kept only the in-frame ones, dropping some. The repertoire holds some 25,000 clones, with about 91% as singletons. The chain links TRBV12-5 to TRBJ2-7; 7 nucleotides match TRBD1. The specimen was peripheral blood, collected from a patient treated with photon-based radiotherapy. The clonotype was recovered from a man in his fifties or sixties with gastric cancer. CDR3 region: CASGTGFYEQYF. The CDR3 DNA follows: TGTGCTAGTGGGACAGGGTTTTACGAGCAGTACTTC.